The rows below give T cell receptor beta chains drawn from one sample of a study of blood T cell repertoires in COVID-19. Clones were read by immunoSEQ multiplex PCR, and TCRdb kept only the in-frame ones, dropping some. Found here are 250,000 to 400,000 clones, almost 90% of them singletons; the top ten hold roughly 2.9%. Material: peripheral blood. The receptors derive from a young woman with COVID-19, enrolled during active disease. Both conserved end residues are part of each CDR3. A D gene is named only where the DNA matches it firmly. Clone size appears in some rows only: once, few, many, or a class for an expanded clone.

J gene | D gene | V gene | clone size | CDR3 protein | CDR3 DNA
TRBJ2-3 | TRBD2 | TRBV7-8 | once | CASSLTSGFTDTQYF | TGTGCCAGCAGCCTTACTAGCGGGTTCACAGATACGCAGTATTTT
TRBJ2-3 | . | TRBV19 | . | CASSGVMADTQYF | TGTGCCAGCTCGGGAGTAATGGCAGATACGCAGTATTTT
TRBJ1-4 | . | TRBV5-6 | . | CASSFQGSNEKLFF | TGTGCCAGCAGCTTCCAGGGGTCTAATGAAAAACTGTTTTTT
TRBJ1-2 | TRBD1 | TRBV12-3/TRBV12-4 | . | CASSFYRGNGYTF | TGTGCCAGCAGTTTTTACAGGGGAAACGGCTACACCTTC
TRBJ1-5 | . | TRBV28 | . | CASSFPPRFSNQPQHF | TGTGCCAGCAGTTTCCCGCCTAGATTTAGCAATCAGCCCCAGCATTTT
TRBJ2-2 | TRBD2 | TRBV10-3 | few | CAIRGQIAGANTGELFF | TGTGCCATCAGGGGCCAAATAGCGGGAGCGAACACCGGGGAGCTGTTTTTT
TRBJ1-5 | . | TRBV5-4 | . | CATSRDSNQPQHF | TGTGCCACCTCCAGGGATAGCAATCAGCCCCAGCATTTT
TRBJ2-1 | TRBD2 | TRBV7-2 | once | CASRQRLAGGPYNEQFF | TGTGCCAGCAGACAAAGACTAGCGGGAGGCCCCTACAATGAGCAGTTCTTC
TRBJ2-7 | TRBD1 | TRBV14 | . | CASSQIGTGVYEQYF | TGTGCCAGCAGCCAAATCGGGACAGGGGTTTACGAGCAGTACTTC
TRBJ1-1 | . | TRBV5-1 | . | CASSPIGGNPTEAFF | TGCGCCAGCAGCCCGATCGGGGGGAATCCCACTGAAGCTTTCTTT
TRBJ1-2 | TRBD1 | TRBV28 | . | CASSLWTGNTGYTF | TGTGCCAGCAGTTTATGGACAGGGAATACGGGCTACACCTTC
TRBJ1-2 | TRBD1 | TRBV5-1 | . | CASSDPDRGRYGYTF | TGCGCCAGCAGCGATCCAGACAGGGGACGTTATGGCTACACCTTC
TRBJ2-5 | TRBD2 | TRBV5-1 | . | CASSPGLAGEGETQYF | TGCGCCAGCAGCCCGGGACTAGCGGGAGAGGGAGAGACCCAGTACTTC
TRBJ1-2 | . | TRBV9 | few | CASSVEARNGYTF | TGTGCCAGCAGCGTAGAAGCTAGGAATGGCTACACCTTC
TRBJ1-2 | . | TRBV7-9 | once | CASSWVGPQERGYTF | TGTGCCAGCAGCTGGGTTGGGCCCCAAGAACGAGGCTACACCTTC
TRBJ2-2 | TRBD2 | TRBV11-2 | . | CASSLRGGLEVRTGELFF | TGTGCCAGCAGCTTAAGGGGAGGACTAGAAGTGCGGACCGGGGAGCTGTTTTTT
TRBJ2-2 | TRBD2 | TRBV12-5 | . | CASQQREGTGELFF | TGTGCTAGTCAACAGCGGGAGGGCACCGGGGAGCTGTTTTTT
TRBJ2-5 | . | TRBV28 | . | CASSTGSKGVQETQYF | TGTGCCAGCAGTACAGGGTCAAAAGGGGTCCAAGAGACCCAGTACTTC
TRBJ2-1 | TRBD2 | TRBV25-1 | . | CASSEGPGGYEQFF | TGTGCCAGCAGTGAAGGCCCGGGGGGGTATGAGCAGTTCTTC
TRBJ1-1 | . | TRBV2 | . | CASSFLGGLNTEAFF | TGTGCCAGCAGTTTCTTGGGGGGGTTGAACACTGAAGCTTTCTTT
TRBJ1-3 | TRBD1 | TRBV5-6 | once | CASSYIGQGSSGNTIYF | TGTGCCAGCAGCTACATCGGACAGGGGAGCTCTGGAAACACCATATATTTT
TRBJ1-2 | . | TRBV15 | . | CATSRAGWNYGYTF | TGTGCCACCAGCAGGGCAGGGTGGAACTATGGCTACACCTTC
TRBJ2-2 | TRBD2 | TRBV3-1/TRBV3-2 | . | CASSRRLADGELFF | TGTGCCAGCAGCCGTAGGCTAGCGGACGGGGAGCTGTTTTTT
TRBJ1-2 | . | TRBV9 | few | CASSVFVTRGAGGYTF | TGTGCCAGCAGCGTATTTGTAACTCGGGGTGCGGGGGGCTACACCTTC
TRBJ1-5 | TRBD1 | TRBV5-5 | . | CASSTQDRVNQPQHF | TGTGCCAGCAGCACCCAGGACAGGGTCAATCAGCCCCAGCATTTT
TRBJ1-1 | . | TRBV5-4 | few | CASSLTTSSDEAFF | TGTGCCAGCAGCTTGACCACATCCAGTGATGAAGCTTTCTTT
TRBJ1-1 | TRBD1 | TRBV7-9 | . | CASSARDSMNTEAFF | TGTGCCAGCAGCGCCCGGGACAGCATGAACACTGAAGCTTTCTTT
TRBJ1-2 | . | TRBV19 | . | CASSMGGGPKGYTF | TGTGCCAGTAGTATGGGAGGAGGGCCAAAAGGCTACACCTTC
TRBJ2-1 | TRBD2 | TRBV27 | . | CASSFDSAGAYNEQFF | TGTGCCAGCAGCTTCGATTCAGCGGGGGCCTACAATGAGCAGTTCTTC
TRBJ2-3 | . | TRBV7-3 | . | CASSFRLGHTDTQYF | TGTGCCAGCAGCTTCCGACTGGGACACACAGATACGCAGTATTTT
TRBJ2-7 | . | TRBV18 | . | CASSPGTYEQYF | TGTGCCAGCTCCCCAGGGACTTACGAGCAGTACTTC
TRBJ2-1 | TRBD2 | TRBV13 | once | CASSRLAGRNEQFF | TGTGCCAGCAGCCGACTAGCGGGAAGGAATGAGCAGTTCTTC
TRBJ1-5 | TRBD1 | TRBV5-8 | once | CASSLWTGWDQPQHF | TGTGCCAGCAGCTTGTGGACAGGGTGGGATCAGCCCCAGCATTTT
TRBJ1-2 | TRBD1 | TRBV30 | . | CAWSLRRTGPNYGYTF | TGTGCCTGGAGTCTTCGACGGACAGGACCTAACTATGGCTACACCTTC
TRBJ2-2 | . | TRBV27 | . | CASSLRASTGNTGELFF | TGTGCCAGCAGTTTACGGGCATCGACAGGGAACACCGGGGAGCTGTTTTTT
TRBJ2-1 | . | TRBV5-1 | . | CASRGGSYNEQFF | TGCGCCAGCAGGGGAGGCTCCTACAATGAGCAGTTCTTC
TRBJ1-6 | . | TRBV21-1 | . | CASSKGMYGTSYNSPLHF | TGTGCCAGCAGCAAAGGAATGTACGGGACAAGTTATAATTCACCCCTCCACTTT
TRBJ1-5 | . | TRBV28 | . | CATRATDSNQPQHF | TGTGCCACCCGGGCGACAGATAGCAATCAGCCCCAGCATTTT
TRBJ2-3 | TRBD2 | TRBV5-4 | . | CASSLGTSGSSTDTQYF | TGTGCCAGCAGCTTGGGGACTAGCGGATCTAGCACAGATACGCAGTATTTT
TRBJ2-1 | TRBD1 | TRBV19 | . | CASSIVVAGGNEQFF | TGTGCCAGTAGTATAGTGGTGGCAGGGGGCAATGAGCAGTTCTTC
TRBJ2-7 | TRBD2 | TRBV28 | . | CAIQREGMNEQYF | TGTGCCATCCAGCGGGAGGGGATGAACGAGCAGTACTTC